A single sample is the source of the 25 T cell receptor beta chains below, sequenced in a study of beta chain features in type 1 diabetes. Of the isolated RNA, all was reverse transcribed, and so the sequenced material was expressed TCRB transcripts. TCRdb's copy holds only in-frame clones and misses some; the assay was immunoSEQ multiplex PCR. The sample has 970,000 or so clones, roughly a sixth seen once. The material sequenced was naive CD4+ T cells from blood. The receptors stem from a woman between 18 and 29 years old in good health.

This clone occurred a few times. The chain carries TRBV4-2 and TRBJ2-2; D call uncertain. CDR1 is LGHNA and CDR2 is YNFKEQ in the germline V gene. Trimming left V 1 base short and J 4 bases short, with 10 bases between. The CDR3 consists of 15 residues. The CDR3 spells CASSQGIVGTGELFF. CDR3 in DNA: TGTGCCAGCAGCCAAGGGATAGTTGGCACCGGGGAGCTGTTTTTT.

The genes are TRBV4-3 and TRBJ2-5; tentative D call: TRBD2 (5 bases). Germline V gene data show CDR1 as LGHNA and CDR2 as YSLEER. Trimming removed 0 bases at V and 4 bases at J, with 9 bases between. CDR3 length: 14 residues. The CDR3 DNA follows: TGCGCCAGCAGCCAAGATCCGGGAACAGAGACCCAGTACTTC. As protein: CASSQDPGTETQYF.

This chain joins TRBV11-2 and TRBJ2-3, with D uncertain. The V gene's germline CDR1 is SGHAT and CDR2 FQNNGV. The CDR3 totals 14 residues. V lost 5 bases, J lost 0 bases, and 9 bases lay in between. In nucleotides, the CDR3 is TGTGCCAGCAGCAGACTGGGTAGCACAGATACGCAGTATTTT. Translation gives CASSRLGSTDTQYF.

This clone appeared a few times. J is TRBJ2-2 and V is TRBV5-4; 8 bases agree with TRBD1. The CDR3 extends over 17 amino acids. The germline gives CDR1 SGHNT, CDR2 YYREEE (reference sequence). With V trimmed by 3 bases and J by 2 bases, 9 bases remained unmatched. As DNA, the CDR3 is TGTGCCAGCAGCTCCCCCGGACAGGGTATTAACACCGGGGAGCTGTTTTTT. Encoded protein: CASSSPGQGINTGELFF.

The chain links TRBV11-3 to TRBJ2-3; TRBD1 agrees at 7 bases. CDR1 is SGHNT, CDR2 YENEEA, per germline. The trim removed 5 bases at V and 1 base at J, leaving 9 bases unmatched. The CDR3 is 16 residues long. CDR3 loop: CASSHRQGLGTDTQYF. The CDR3 DNA reads as TGTGCCAGCAGCCACAGACAGGGATTGGGCACAGATACGCAGTATTTT. The whole variable domain, filled in from reference TRBV11-3 and TRBJ2-3, reads EAGVVQSPRYKIIEKKQPVAFWCNPISGHNTLYWYLQNLGQGPELLIRYENEEAVDDSQLPKDRFSAERLKGVDSTLKIQPAELGDSAVYLCASSHRQGLGTDTQYFGPGTRLTVL.

This chain joins TRBV5-8 and TRBJ1-2, with 8 positions matching TRBD1. V was pared by 0 bases and J by 8 bases, with 9 bases of the junction left unmatched. There are 15 residues in the CDR3. The V gene's germline CDR1 is SGHTS and CDR2 YDEGEE. CDR3 coding DNA: TGTGCCAGCAGCTTGGATGGACAGGGAAATCGAGGCTACACCTTC. It specifies CASSLDGQGNRGYTF. The variable domain in full, completed from reference TRBV5-8 and TRBJ1-2, reads EAGVTQSPTHLIKTRGQQATLRCSPISGHTSVYWYQQALGLGLQFLLWYDEGEERNRGNFPPRFSGRQFPNYSSELNVNALELEDSALYLCASSLDGQGNRGYTFGSGTRLTVV.

The V and J genes are TRBV7-2 and TRBJ2-3; D not certain. The CDR3 runs 12 residues. Germline V gives CDR1 SGHTA, CDR2 FQGNSA. V was shortened by 1 base and J by 9 bases, with 8 bases between the two germline ends. In DNA, the CDR3 is TGTGCCAGCAGCTTAGTCGCAGGAACGCAGTATTTT. It is translated as CASSLVAGTQYF.

J is TRBJ1-5 and V is TRBV15; tentative D call: TRBD1 (5 bases). The CDR3 extends over 16 amino acids. V gave up 0 bases and J gave up 4 bases, with 13 bases separating them. From germline, CDR1 is LNHNV and CDR2 YYDKDF (reference sequence). The CDR3 sequence is CATSRDMGKGNQPQHF. The CDR3 bases are TGTGCCACCAGCAGAGATATGGGGAAGGGGAATCAGCCCCAGCATTTT.

The chain links TRBV5-1 to TRBJ2-7; D remains unclear. The CDR3 runs to 14 residues. V lost 0 bases to trimming and J lost 3 bases, with 10 bases between them. Germline CDR1 and CDR2: SGHRS and YFSETQ. The CDR3 sequence: CASSLGQLGYEQYF. The CDR3, as DNA: TGCGCCAGCAGCTTGGGGCAGCTAGGCTACGAGCAGTACTTC.

This clone was found a few times. V gene TRBV7-9 combines with J gene TRBJ1-1; D unclear. V lost 1 base and J 1 base, leaving 10 bases between the germline ends. This CDR3 is 15 amino acids long. CDR1 is SEHNR, CDR2 FQNEAQ, per germline (reference sequence). The CDR3 here is CASSLDGRANTEAFF. In nucleotides, the CDR3 is TGTGCCAGCAGCTTAGACGGCCGGGCGAACACTGAAGCTTTCTTT.

There are a few counts of this clone. This chain's CDR3 is CASSGERGRGINIQYF. The DNA for the CDR3 is TGTGCCAGTAGTGGGGAGCGGGGACGCGGGATTAACATTCAGTACTTC. The chain recombines TRBV19 with TRBJ2-4, with 7 bases matching TRBD2. CDR3 size: 16 residues. Germline V gene data show CDR1 as LNHDA and CDR2 as SQIVND (reference sequence). V was clipped by 5 bases and J by 7 bases; unmatched bases: 14. Full variable domain (missing parts from reference TRBV19 and TRBJ2-4): DGGITQSPKYLFRKEGQNVTLSCEQNLNHDAMYWYRQDPGQGLRLIYYSQIVNDFQKGDIAEGYSVSREKKESFPLTVTSAQKNPTAFYLCASSGERGRGINIQYFGAGTRLSVL.

This clone came up a few times. The chain combines TRBV5-6 with TRBJ2-3, with 8 bases aligning to TRBD2. CDR1 and CDR2 from the germline V gene are SGHDT and YYEEEE. The CDR3 consists of 14 residues. After removal of 2 bases from V and 3 bases from J, the junction contained 2 bases not matched to a gene. CDR3 DNA: TGTGCCAGCAGCTTCGGGGGGGCGACAGATACGCAGTATTTT. It is translated as CASSFGGATDTQYF.

This clone was seen only a few times. V usage is TRBV18 and J usage is TRBJ2-4; D is unresolved. The CDR3 runs 15 residues. The V end was cut by 4 bases, the J end by 9 bases, with 19 bases between. Per germline, CDR1 KGHSH and CDR2 LQKENI. DNA of the CDR3: TGTGCCAGCTCACTCGCTACCCTTCCATGGAGCATTCAGTACTTC. This encodes CASSLATLPWSIQYF.

A few counts support this clone. The V gene is TRBV20-1, the J gene TRBJ1-1; D may be TRBD1 (6 bases). Germline lookup yields CDR1 DFQATT and CDR2 SNEGSKA (reference sequence). The CDR3 extends over 11 amino acids. In nucleotides, the CDR3 is TGCGGAGACAGGAGGAACACTGAAGCTTTCTTT. Amino acid sequence: CGDRRNTEAFF.

The CDR3 DNA reads TGTGCCAGCCTCCCGGCAGGGGAAGAGACCCAGTACTTC. Its protein product is CASLPAGEETQYF. The chain joins TRBV28 to TRBJ2-5; D is perhaps TRBD1 (6 bases). The CDR3 has 13 amino acids. Per the germline V gene, CDR1 is MDHEN and CDR2 is SYDVKM. Trimming stripped 8 bases from V and 3 bases from J, with 13 bases between.

The rearrangement links TRBV6-5 to TRBJ2-3; D is undetermined. The CDR3 extends over 14 amino acids. Between the trimmed V and J ends, which lost 2 bases and 0 bases, there was a span of 6 bases. Germline lookup yields CDR1 MNHEY and CDR2 SVGAGI. As DNA, the CDR3 is TGTGCCAGCAGTTACGATACTAGCACAGATACGCAGTATTTT. This codes for CASSYDTSTDTQYF.

This chain links TRBV2 with TRBJ1-4; D is unresolved. The CDR3 is 18 residues long. The germline gives CDR1 SNHLY, CDR2 FYNNEI. Trimming cost V 0 bases and J 0 bases, with 14 bases left between them. The CDR3, as DNA: TGTGCCAGCAGTGAAGCCACCCCACTAGCCGCAACTAATGAAAAACTGTTTTTT. Protein: CASSEATPLAATNEKLFF.

This clone has more than one count but fewer than ten. The CDR3 DNA follows: TGTGCCAGCCGACTAGCGGGAAACACAGATACGCAGTATTTT. This gives the protein CASRLAGNTDTQYF. This chain links TRBV19 with TRBJ2-3; 11 positions agree with TRBD2. The CDR3 is made up of 14 amino acids. Germline V gene sequence: CDR1 LNHDA, CDR2 SQIVND (reference sequence). Germline trimming cut 9 bases from V and 2 bases from J; bases unmatched to any gene: 4.

The genes are TRBV7-2 and TRBJ1-6; D unresolved. Trimming took 4 bases from V and 7 from J, leaving 14 bases between them. CDR1 SGHTA and CDR2 FQGNSA come from the germline V gene. The length of the CDR3 is 15 residues. The CDR3 nucleotides read TGTGCCAGCAGCTCAGGCGCTCCGATGAATTCACCCCTCCACTTT. Translation gives CASSSGAPMNSPLHF. The full variable domain, completed using reference TRBV7-2 and TRBJ1-6, is GAGVSQSPSNKVTEKGKDVELRCDPISGHTALYWYRQSLGQGLEFLIYFQGNSAPDKSGLPSDRFSAERTGGSVSTLTIQRTQQEDSAVYLCASSSGAPMNSPLHFGNGTRLTVT.

This clone was picked up a small number of times. This sequence joins TRBV27 and TRBJ2-5; tentatively, D is TRBD1 (6 bases). The CDR3 has 13 residues. With 3 bases removed from V and 7 bases from J, the gap between germline ends came to 12 bases. CDR1 is MNHEY and CDR2 is SMNVEV in the germline V gene (reference sequence). CDR3 coding DNA: TGTGCCAGCAGTTTGACAGGAGTGGGGACCCAGTACTTC. Its protein product is CASSLTGVGTQYF.

This chain joins TRBV5-1 and TRBJ2-1; no definite D call. Deletions cut 1 base from V and 7 bases from J, with 9 bases between. This CDR3 region has 13 residues. Germline V gene data show CDR1 as SGHRS and CDR2 as YFSETQ. CDR3 DNA sequence: TGCGCCAGCAGCTTGCCGGGTGGAAATGAGCAGTTCTTC. Encoded protein: CASSLPGGNEQFF.

This clone was seen only a few times. The chain has TRBV7-3 and TRBJ2-3, with D perhaps matching TRBD2 (6 bases). CDR1 is SGHTA and CDR2 is FQGTGA in the germline V gene. The CDR3 has 15 amino acids. V gave up 0 bases and J gave up 3 bases, with 10 bases separating them. The CDR3 DNA sequence: TGTGCCAGCAGCTTAACCGGGAGAGGAACAGATACGCAGTATTTT. Protein product: CASSLTGRGTDTQYF.

This clone was observed a handful of times. The V and J genes are TRBV23-1 and TRBJ2-3; the D gene is possibly TRBD2 (5 bases). TRBV23-1 is given ORF status, its function remaining uncertain. V lost 0 bases and J 6 bases, leaving 16 bases between the germline ends. The CDR3 length is 16 residues. The CDR3 nucleotides read TGCGCCAGCAGTCAATCTCCGGGATCTGTATCGGATACGCAGTATTTT. Amino acids: CASSQSPGSVSDTQYF.

The rearrangement joins TRBV7-9 to TRBJ2-7; perhaps TRBD2 as D (6 bases). This CDR3 is 16 amino acids long. V shed 4 bases and J shed 3 bases, with 19 bases lying between them. Germline loops: CDR1 SEHNR, CDR2 FQNEAQ (reference sequence). For the CDR3, the DNA is TGTGCCAGCAGCTCCCCCCGGGGCCCGCGGGACTACGAGCAGTACTTC. Its protein product is CASSSPRGPRDYEQYF.

This chain links TRBV19 with TRBJ2-1; TRBD2 is a possible D gene (6 bases). Between the trimmed V and J ends, which lost 7 bases and 7 bases, there was a span of 23 bases. Germline CDR1 is LNHDA and CDR2 is SQIVND (reference sequence). The CDR3 is 16 amino acids. The CDR3 reads CASTNGGGRRRNEQFF. The CDR3 bases are TGTGCCAGTACTAACGGGGGAGGACGTCGTCGGAATGAGCAGTTCTTC.